This T cell receptor (beta chain) was identified during a study of T-cell memory formation after mild COVID-19. V lost 5 bases, J lost 9 bases, and 10 bases lay in between. CDR3 length: 12 residues. CDR1 and CDR2 from the germline V gene are SGHTA and FQGNSA. This clonotype showed up just a few times. The target antigen is unknown. Study findings and constraints: The SARS-CoV-2 specificity of second-wave clones reaching peak at day 37 remained unverified.

Libraries for TCRalpha and TCRbeta carried sample barcodes and unique molecular identifiers via 5'RACE. MiXCR, run by TCRdb on the 5' RACE reads, gives a single entry per CDR3 protein. Among 210,000 or so distinct CDR3 sequences, around 25% were seen once, and the ten largest hold roughly an eighth. The TCR originated in an adult woman who had mild COVID-19 (a few samples of this study predate the infection). Cell type and time point are not known. This chain joins TRBV7-2 and TRBJ2-2, with D unresolved. The sequenced material came from PBMCs or a T cell subset sorted from them (not recorded which). The CDR3 region is CASSPGRRELFF. The CDR3 region has the DNA TGTGCCAGCAGCCCCGGGCGCCGGGAGCTGTTTTTT.